This T cell receptor beta chain was sequenced during a study of T cell clonotyping in hematopoietic cell transplantation. Study observations and caveats: Broader posttransplant TCR repertoire diversity was predicted by graft donor and pretransplant recipient Inverse Simpson Index values. No sorting was done, leaving CD4 and CD8 contributions mixed. Recipient TCR diversity dropped after transplant; expanded clonotypes rose from day 30 to 180.

Comments on this clone: Antigen: not known.

In germline, CDR1 is SGHTS, CDR2 YDEGEE. V dropped 3 bases and J dropped 5 bases, with 18 bases sitting between them. This CDR3 region has 15 residues. Assay used: immunoSEQ multiplex PCR; TCRdb lists only in-frame clones, some missing. The data show about 44,000 clones, 94% seen once. The clonotype originates from a woman in her forties or fifties in good health. Some clones in this sample may be carry-over from other donors' samples. The chain combines TRBV5-8 with TRBJ2-7, with D uncertain. Material for sequencing was peripheral blood mononuclear cells. CDR3 nucleotide sequence: TGTGCCAGCAGCTCTTCGCTCCGTTCTAGGGACGAGCAGTACTTC. As protein: CASSSSLRSRDEQYF.